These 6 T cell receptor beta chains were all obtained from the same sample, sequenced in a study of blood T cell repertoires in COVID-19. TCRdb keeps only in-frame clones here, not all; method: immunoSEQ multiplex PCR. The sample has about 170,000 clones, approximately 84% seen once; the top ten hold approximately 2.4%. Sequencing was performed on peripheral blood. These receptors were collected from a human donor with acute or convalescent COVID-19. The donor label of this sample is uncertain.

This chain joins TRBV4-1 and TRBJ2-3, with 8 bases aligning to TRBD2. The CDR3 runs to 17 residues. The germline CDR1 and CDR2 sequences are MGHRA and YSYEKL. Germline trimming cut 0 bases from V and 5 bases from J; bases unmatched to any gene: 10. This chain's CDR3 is CASSQELGAAGEDTQYF. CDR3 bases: TGCGCCAGCAGCCAAGAATTAGGAGCAGCGGGAGAAGATACGCAGTATTTT.

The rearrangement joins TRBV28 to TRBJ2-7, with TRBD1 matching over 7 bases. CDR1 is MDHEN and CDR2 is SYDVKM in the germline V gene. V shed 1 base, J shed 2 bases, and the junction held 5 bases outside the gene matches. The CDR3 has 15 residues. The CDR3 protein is CASSLLTGSPYEQYF. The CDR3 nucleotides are TGTGCCAGCAGTTTATTGACAGGGAGCCCCTACGAGCAGTACTTC.

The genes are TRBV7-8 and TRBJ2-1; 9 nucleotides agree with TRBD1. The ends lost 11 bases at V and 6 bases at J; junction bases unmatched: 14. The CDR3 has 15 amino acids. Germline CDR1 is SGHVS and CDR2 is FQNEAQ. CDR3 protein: CAGKPRDREGNEQFF. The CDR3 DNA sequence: TGTGCCGGCAAGCCGAGGGACAGGGAAGGCAATGAGCAGTTCTTC.

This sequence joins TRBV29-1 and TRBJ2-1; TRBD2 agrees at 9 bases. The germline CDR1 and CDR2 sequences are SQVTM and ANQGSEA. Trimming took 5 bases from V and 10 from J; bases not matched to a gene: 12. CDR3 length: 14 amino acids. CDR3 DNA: TGCAGCGTTCAGAGTCGCGGGGGGGCTGGGGAGCAGTTCTTC. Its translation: CSVQSRGGAGEQFF.

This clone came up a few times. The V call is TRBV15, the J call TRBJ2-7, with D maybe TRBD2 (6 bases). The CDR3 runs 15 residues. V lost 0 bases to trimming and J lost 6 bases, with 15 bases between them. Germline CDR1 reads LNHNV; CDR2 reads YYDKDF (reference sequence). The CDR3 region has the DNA TGTGCCACCAGCAGAGATCCCCTGTTGGGGGGCGAGCAGTACTTC. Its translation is CATSRDPLLGGEQYF.

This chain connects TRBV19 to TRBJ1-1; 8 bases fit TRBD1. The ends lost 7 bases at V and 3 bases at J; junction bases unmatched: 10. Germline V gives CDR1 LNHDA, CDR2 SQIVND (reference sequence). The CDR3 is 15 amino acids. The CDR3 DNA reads TGTGCCAGTACAGAACTCGGACAGGGACACACTGAAGCTTTCTTT. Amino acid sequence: CASTELGQGHTEAFF. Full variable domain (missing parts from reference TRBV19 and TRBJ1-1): DGGITQSPKYLFRKEGQNVTLSCEQNLNHDAMYWYRQDPGQGLRLIYYSQIVNDFQKGDIAEGYSVSREKKESFPLTVTSAQKNPTAFYLCASTELGQGHTEAFFGQGTRLTVV.